This TCR beta chain originates from a study of OX40 agonist ivuxolimab in advanced cancers. As concerns this clone: The antigen is not known.

V was trimmed by 4 bases and J by 1 base, leaving 8 bases between them. CDR1 is SGHDT, CDR2 YYEEEE, per germline. The CDR3 sequence is 13 residues long. Study results and caveats: Also present in some nonresponders was a low level of normalized T-cell clonal expansion.

Produced via immunoSEQ multiplex PCR; TCRdb's table is partial and in-frame only. The sample has about 83,000 clones, roughly four fifths seen once. This receptor was identified in an adult with an advanced solid tumor such as melanoma, head and neck, liver or kidney cancer. The specimen comprised CD4+ or CD8+ T cells sorted from blood, sampled in a trial of the OX40 agonist ivuxolimab. V gene TRBV5-6 combines with J gene TRBJ2-5; the D is unclear. CDR3 sequence reads: CASSRAGQETQYF. The CDR3 bases are TGTGCCAGCAGCCGGGCCGGCCAAGAGACCCAGTACTTC.